This passage covers 9 T cell receptor beta chains from one sample sequenced in a study of post-analysis software for immune sequencing data. General study results and limits: Included in a set of five TRBV segments more frequent in patients than controls were TRBV5-6, TRBV5-1 and TRBV20-1.

cDNA libraries for TCR beta contained unique molecular identifiers. TCRdb reprocessed the PCR reads via MiXCR and lists one record per CDR3 protein. The table has approximately 180,000 distinct CDR3 sequences, about 30% seen once. Their specific antigens are unknown. Sequenced input: blood. The receptors were gathered from a girl aged 5 to 17 with multiple sclerosis.

This clonotype has a count of ten or more. This chain uses TRBV5-1 with TRBJ2-7, with TRBD2 matching over 9 bases. V gave up 6 bases and J gave up 6 bases; unmatched junction bases: 4. The CDR3 loop spans 12 amino acids. Germline assignment: CDR1 SGHRS and CDR2 YFSETQ. The CDR3 spells CASIGSGGEQYF. For the CDR3, the DNA is TGCGCCAGCATCGGTAGCGGGGGCGAGCAGTACTTC.

This chain links TRBV12-3 or TRBV12-4 with TRBJ2-5, with D perhaps TRBD2 (6 bases). This CDR3 has 14 amino acids. Trimming cost V 8 bases and J 1 base, with 14 bases left between them. CDR3 residues: CASSIGTPQETQYF. CDR3 nucleotide sequence: TGTGCCAGCTCCATTGGGACTCCCCAAGAGACCCAGTACTTC.

This clonotype showed up many times. The chain carries TRBV7-3 and TRBJ2-6; D remains unclear. This CDR3 comprises 17 residues. With 1 base removed from V and 2 bases from J, the gap between germline ends came to 12 bases. Germline CDR1 reads SGHTA; CDR2 reads FQGTGA. In nucleotides, the CDR3 is TGTGCCAGCAGCTTAATGTCCATCGGTACTGGGGCCAACGTCCTGACTTTC. Its translation: CASSLMSIGTGANVLTF. Full variable domain (missing parts from reference TRBV7-3 and TRBJ2-6): GAGVSQTPSNKVTEKGKYVELRCDPISGHTALYWYRQSLGQGPEFLIYFQGTGAADDSGLPNDRFFAVRPEGSVSTLKIQRTERGDSAVYLCASSLMSIGTGANVLTFGAGSRLTVL.

This clonotype appeared a few times. This sequence joins TRBV15 and TRBJ1-6, with 12 bases that match TRBD1. V dropped 3 bases and J dropped 10; count of bases not matched to a gene: 4. Germline loops: CDR1 LNHNV, CDR2 YYDKDF (reference sequence). CDR3 length: 15 amino acids. The CDR3 region has the DNA TGTGCCACCAGCAGCCGGGACAGGGGGCAATCACCCCTCCACTTT. Its translation is CATSSRDRGQSPLHF.

This clonotype was counted many times. The chain carries TRBV27 and TRBJ2-1; D is uncertain. Trimming pared 5 bases from V and 6 bases from J, leaving 23 bases between. From germline, CDR1 is MNHEY and CDR2 SMNVEV (reference sequence). This CDR3 spans 17 amino acids. CDR3 sequence (DNA): TGTGCCAGCAGTACTCACGGGCTTCGTACAGCCAGCAATGAGCAGTTCTTC. Encoded protein: CASSTHGLRTASNEQFF.

In this sample, this clonotype turned up many times. The chain joins TRBV20-1 to TRBJ2-7; 8 bases match TRBD1. V trimming: 3 bases; J trimming: 10 bases; junction bases outside the gene matches: 5. CDR3 size: 11 residues. Germline CDR1 and CDR2: DFQATT and SNEGSKA (reference sequence). CDR3 nucleotide sequence: TGCAGTGCTAGTTGGGGACAGGAACAGTACTTC. This gives the protein CSASWGQEQYF.

The chain carries TRBV12-3 or TRBV12-4 and TRBJ1-2, with 8 positions matching TRBD1. This CDR3 region has 14 residues. The J segment lost 6 bases and the V segment lost 6 bases, leaving 9 bases of the junction unmatched. The CDR3 reads CASRSSSGGDGYTF. The CDR3 DNA sequence: TGTGCCAGCAGGTCTTCGTCAGGGGGCGATGGCTACACCTTC.

About this clonotype itself: Being one base from a much bigger clone, this may be a read error. This chain uses TRBV6-1 with TRBJ2-1; 11 nucleotides align to TRBD2. CDR1 and CDR2 from the germline V gene are MNHNS and SASEGT. The CDR3 covers 19 residues. The CDR3 DNA is TGTACCAGCAGTCGAATCTCCGGGACTAGCGGATATACGAGGGATGAGCAGTTCTTC. Translation gives CTSSRISGTSGYTRDEQFF.

Details on this clonotype: The junction shows a germline mismatch at one end, possibly a read error. The V call is TRBV12-3 or TRBV12-4, the J call TRBJ2-3, with D possibly TRBD2 on 7 matching bases. This CDR3 spans 19 amino acids. The DNA for the CDR3 is TGTGCCAACAGTTTGAGAGGTACGGGGGGCTCAAAGGCCACAGATACGCAGTATTTT. Encoded protein: CANSLRGTGGSKATDTQYF.